This passage covers 18 T cell receptor beta chains from one sample sequenced in a study of blood T cell repertoires in COVID-19. Assay used: immunoSEQ multiplex PCR; TCRdb lists only in-frame clones, some missing. Of 150,000 to 200,000 clones listed, about 85% are singletons. The sample consisted of peripheral blood. Every receptor here comes from a woman in her twenties or thirties with active or convalescent COVID-19.

The chain recombines TRBV3-1 (or the pseudogene TRBV3-2) with TRBJ1-1; no reliable D call. Looked up from germline, CDR1 is LGHDT and CDR2 is YNNKEL (reference sequence). With 0 bases removed from V and 1 base from J, the gap between germline ends came to 9 bases. The CDR3 runs 15 residues. CDR3 residues: CASSQDTRRNTEAFF. The CDR3, as DNA: TGTGCCAGCAGCCAAGATACGAGGAGGAACACTGAAGCTTTCTTT.

The chain uses TRBV2 and TRBJ2-2; D unclear. The germline V gene has CDR1 SNHLY and CDR2 FYNNEI. With 3 bases removed from V and 3 bases from J, the gap between germline ends came to 5 bases. This CDR3 region has 13 residues. CDR3 in DNA: TGTGCCAGCAGTGACAGGTACACCGGGGAGCTGTTTTTT. Translating gives CASSDRYTGELFF.

The chain employs TRBV5-8 and TRBJ2-7; TRBD1 agrees at 8 bases. The V gene end was trimmed by 4 bases and the J gene end by 0 bases; junction bases not matched to a gene: 9. The CDR3 is 16 amino acids. Germline V gives CDR1 SGHTS, CDR2 YDEGEE. The CDR3 protein is CASSPSGGLGSYEQYF. The CDR3 nucleotides read TGTGCCAGCAGCCCGTCAGGGGGCTTGGGCTCCTACGAGCAGTACTTC.

The chain couples TRBV7-9 to TRBJ2-2; D not certain. V lost 3 bases, J lost 1 base, and 6 bases lay in between. Germline V gene data show CDR1 as SEHNR and CDR2 as FQNEAQ (reference sequence). This CDR3 region has 14 residues. CDR3 sequence (DNA): TGTGCCAGCAGCTTCTATGGGAACACCGGGGAGCTGTTTTTT. Translation gives CASSFYGNTGELFF.

The chain carries TRBV7-2 and TRBJ1-4, with D unclear. The CDR3 has 12 amino acids. Germline CDR1 is SGHTA and CDR2 is FQGNSA. Trimming pared 3 bases from V and 7 bases from J, leaving 6 bases between. The DNA of the CDR3 is TGTGCCAGCAGCTTGGAGGGTGAAAAACTGTTTTTT. Amino acids: CASSLEGEKLFF.

This clone was counted a few times. The chain uses TRBV3-1 (or the pseudogene TRBV3-2) and TRBJ1-1, with no clear D. The V end was cut by 4 bases, the J end by 1 base, with 22 bases between. The CDR3 length is 18 residues. Germline CDR1 and CDR2: LGHDT and YNNKEL (reference sequence). The CDR3 sequence is CASSPLRQEGKGNTEAFF. CDR3 nucleotide sequence: TGTGCCAGCAGCCCCCTCCGCCAGGAGGGAAAGGGGAACACTGAAGCTTTCTTT.

This chain joins TRBV11-3 and TRBJ2-7; 9 bases line up with TRBD1. V was clipped by 5 bases and J by 3 bases; unmatched bases: 14. The length of the CDR3 is 17 residues. Germline CDR1 is SGHNT and CDR2 is YENEEA. This CDR3 is CASSRAYLRDRDYEQYF. The CDR3 coding sequence is TGTGCCAGCAGCCGTGCCTACCTCCGGGACAGGGACTACGAGCAGTACTTC.

This sequence joins TRBV9 and TRBJ2-2; 8 nucleotides match TRBD1. In germline, CDR1 is SGDLS, CDR2 YYNGEE. V trimming: 2 bases; J trimming: 1 base; junction bases outside the gene matches: 4. The CDR3 is 16 amino acids. The DNA of the CDR3 is TGTGCCAGCAGCGTCCGACAGGGGCAGAACACCGGGGAGCTGTTTTTT. It is translated as CASSVRQGQNTGELFF.

The chain recombines TRBV3-1 (or the pseudogene TRBV3-2) with TRBJ2-4; 8 bases are a match to TRBD1. The J segment lost 14 bases and the V segment lost 3 bases, leaving 6 bases of the junction unmatched. There are 12 residues in the CDR3. CDR1 is LGHDT, CDR2 YNNKEL, per germline (reference sequence). The CDR3 nucleotides read TGTGCCAGCAGCCAGGGTACAGGGGGGAAGTACTTC. Translation: CASSQGTGGKYF.

A note on this clone: Compared with germline, one end of the junction differs, possibly owing to a read error. This chain uses TRBV7-7 with TRBJ2-1, with D perhaps matching TRBD2 (6 bases). This CDR3 has 14 amino acids. CDR1 and CDR2 (germline): SSHAT, FNYEAQ (reference sequence). This chain's CDR3 is CASSLAGTYNEQFF. The CDR3 DNA is TGTGCTAGCAGCTTGGCGGGGACCTACAATGAGCAGTTCTTC.

The chain couples TRBV11-2 to TRBJ1-1; 12 positions match TRBD1. The CDR3 totals 19 residues. V dropped 5 bases and J dropped 1; count of bases not matched to a gene: 14. Looked up from germline, CDR1 is SGHAT and CDR2 is FQNNGV. CDR3 residues: CASSTHYRDRGRGNTEAFF. The CDR3 DNA reads as TGTGCCAGCAGCACCCATTACCGGGACAGGGGGCGCGGGAACACTGAAGCTTTCTTT.

The chain is built from TRBV28 and TRBJ1-5, with a possible D match to TRBD1 (5 bases). V was trimmed by 5 bases and J by 6 bases, leaving 11 bases between them. The CDR3 consists of 13 residues. Germline-derived CDR1 and CDR2 are MDHEN and SYDVKM. CDR3 in DNA: TGTGCCAGCAGTAGACCGCAGGGTCAGCCCCAGCATTTT. Translation gives CASSRPQGQPQHF.

The chain links TRBV28 to TRBJ2-1, with 11 positions matching TRBD1. Losses at the gene ends were 5 bases for V and 6 bases for J; bases not matched to a gene: 15. Germline-derived CDR1 and CDR2 are MDHEN and SYDVKM. This CDR3 has 18 amino acids. CDR3 coding DNA: TGTGCCAGCAGTGGACAGGGGGCCTTCTCATTACAGGTCAATGAGCAGTTCTTC. It specifies CASSGQGAFSLQVNEQFF.

This rearrangement joins TRBV11-2 to TRBJ2-7; D uncertain. CDR3 length: 15 residues. The germline V gene encodes CDR1 SGHAT and CDR2 FQNNGV. Trimming stripped 1 base from V and 2 bases from J, with 12 bases between. The CDR3 reads CASSLGVTPAYEQYF. As DNA, the CDR3 is TGTGCCAGCAGCTTAGGCGTTACCCCTGCCTACGAGCAGTACTTC.

The chain employs TRBV20-1 and TRBJ1-2; maybe TRBD1 (5 bases). V shed 4 bases and J shed 8 bases, with 11 bases lying between them. The CDR3 has 11 amino acids. Per germline, CDR1 DFQATT and CDR2 SNEGSKA (reference sequence). CDR3 amino acids: CSATGIGGYTF. In DNA, the CDR3 is TGCAGTGCTACAGGGATAGGCGGCTACACCTTC.

The rearrangement uses TRBV19 and TRBJ2-7; 11 bases align to TRBD2. Trimming removed 5 bases from V and 7 bases from J; junction bases left unmatched: 16. Germline CDR1 reads LNHDA; CDR2 reads SQIVND (reference sequence). This CDR3 comprises 17 residues. CDR3 in amino acids: CASSLSLAGAGSWEQYF. For the CDR3, the DNA is TGTGCCAGTAGTCTCTCACTAGCGGGAGCTGGTTCGTGGGAGCAGTACTTC.

A few counts support this clone. This sequence joins TRBV6-4 and TRBJ1-1; 9 bases agree with TRBD1. The CDR3 runs to 14 residues. Unmatched junction bases numbered 4, after V lost 2 bases and J lost 6 bases. Germline V gives CDR1 MRHNA, CDR2 SNTAGT. In DNA form, the CDR3 reads TGTGCCAGCAGTGACAGGGACAGGGCCGCTGAAGCTTTCTTT. Amino acid sequence: CASSDRDRAAEAFF.

This clone was seen a handful of times. The chain links TRBV6-1 to TRBJ1-2; D call uncertain. CDR3 length: 15 residues. Germline CDR1 is MNHNS and CDR2 is SASEGT. Deletions cut 2 bases from V and 4 bases from J, with 14 bases between. CDR3 sequence: CASSEHQSLVYGYTF. For the CDR3, the DNA is TGTGCCAGCAGTGAACACCAGTCACTAGTCTATGGCTACACCTTC.